This T cell receptor beta chain was found in a study of blood T cell repertoires in COVID-19. Original analysis: Amplification from reference gene primers served as the basis for estimated nucleated cell counts. Sequencing was performed with immunoSEQ multiplex PCR; in TCRdb, only in-frame clones are kept and a portion is missing. V, J and clone size reflect that table, while D and trimming were determined from the DNA. Of some 180,000 clones in the sample, approximately 85% were seen once. CDR1 is LNHDA, CDR2 SQIVND, per germline (reference sequence). Trimming removed 2 bases at V and 11 bases at J, with 15 bases between. The CDR3 runs to 13 residues.

The chain combines TRBV19 with TRBJ1-1; a weak D match, TRBD1 (5 bases). This clonotype was sampled from a woman aged 60 to 75 with acute or convalescent COVID-19. Sequencing used peripheral blood. CDR3 bases: TGTGCCAGTAGTATAATCGTGGGCGGGGACGCTTTCTTT. It is translated as CASSIIVGGDAFF.